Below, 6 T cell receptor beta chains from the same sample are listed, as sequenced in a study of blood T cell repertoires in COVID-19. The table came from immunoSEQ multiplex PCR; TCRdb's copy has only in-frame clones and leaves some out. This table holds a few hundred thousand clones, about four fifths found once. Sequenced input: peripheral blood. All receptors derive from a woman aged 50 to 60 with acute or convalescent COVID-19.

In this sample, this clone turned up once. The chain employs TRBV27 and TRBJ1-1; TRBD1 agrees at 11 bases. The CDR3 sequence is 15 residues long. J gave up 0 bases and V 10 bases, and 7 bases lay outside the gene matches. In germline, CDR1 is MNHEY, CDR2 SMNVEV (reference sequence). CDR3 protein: CATRDRGALNTEAFF. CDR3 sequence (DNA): TGTGCCACCAGGGACAGGGGGGCCCTGAACACTGAAGCTTTCTTT.

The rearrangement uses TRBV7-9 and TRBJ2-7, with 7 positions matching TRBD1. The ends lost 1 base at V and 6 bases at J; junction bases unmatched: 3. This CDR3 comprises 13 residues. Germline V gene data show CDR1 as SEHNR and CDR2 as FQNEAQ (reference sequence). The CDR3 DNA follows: TGTGCCAGCAGCTTAGATAACAGGGGCGAGCAGTACTTC. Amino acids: CASSLDNRGEQYF.

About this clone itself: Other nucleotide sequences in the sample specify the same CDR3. The CDR3 reads CASSLGGTQETQYF. Here the CDR3 DNA reads TGTGCCAGCAGCTTGGGCGGGACGCAAGAGACCCAGTACTTC. The gene calls are TRBV5-4 and TRBJ2-5; D perhaps matches TRBD2 (6 bases). Germline CDR1 reads SGHNT; CDR2 reads YYREEE (reference sequence). Trimming removed 0 bases at V and 2 bases at J, with 8 bases between. The CDR3 spans 14 residues.

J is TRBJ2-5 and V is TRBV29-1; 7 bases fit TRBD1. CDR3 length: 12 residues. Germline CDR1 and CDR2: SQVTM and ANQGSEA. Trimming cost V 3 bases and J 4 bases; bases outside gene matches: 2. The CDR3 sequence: CSVDTGAETQYF. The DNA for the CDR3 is TGCAGCGTTGACACAGGGGCAGAGACCCAGTACTTC.

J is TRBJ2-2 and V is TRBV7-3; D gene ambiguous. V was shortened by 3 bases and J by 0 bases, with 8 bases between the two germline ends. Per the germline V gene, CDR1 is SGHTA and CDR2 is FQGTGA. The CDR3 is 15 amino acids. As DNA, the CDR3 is TGTGCCAGCAGCTTGGGCAACGCGAACACCGGGGAGCTGTTTTTT. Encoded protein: CASSLGNANTGELFF.

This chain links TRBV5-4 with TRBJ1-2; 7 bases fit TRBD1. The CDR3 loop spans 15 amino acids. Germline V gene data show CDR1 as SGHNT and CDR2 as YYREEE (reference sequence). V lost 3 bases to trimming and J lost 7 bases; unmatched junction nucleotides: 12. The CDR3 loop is CASSSRQGSSSGYTF. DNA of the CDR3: TGTGCCAGCAGCTCAAGACAGGGAAGTTCATCTGGCTACACCTTC.